This T cell receptor beta chain was recorded in a study of human T cells and chemical hapten exposure. Study details: Alopecia areata, totalis or universalis was found in mostly female patients.

Looked up from germline, CDR1 is LGHNA and CDR2 is YNFKEQ. Between the trimmed V and J ends, which lost 0 bases and 14 bases, there was a span of 17 bases. The CDR3 runs 14 residues. Time point denoted: patch test 2, 6 weeks after DPC sensitization. Noted treatment: therapeutic diphenylcyclopropenone sensitization with weekly scalp DPC. Study-level findings and limits: Alopecia affecting every donor means their immune response may not match healthy people's.

Concerning this clonotype: No antigen is known for it. A much larger clone differs by one base, so this may be a read error.

TCRdb independently ran MiXCR on the RACE reads; one entry per CDR3 protein. The sample has roughly 96,000 distinct CDR3 sequences; 9.3% are singletons. This specimen consisted of whole blood, obtained in connection with sensitization to the hapten diphenylcyclopropenone (DPC). The V and J genes are TRBV4-2 and TRBJ1-5, with unresolved D. The source of this sequence is a woman between 40 and 50 years old with alopecia areata. Some clones in this sample may be carry-over from other donors' samples. The DNA for the CDR3 is TGTGCCAGCAGCCAAGATAGGACGATCAGCACCAAGCATTTT. Translated: CASSQDRTISTKHF.